The 29 T cell receptor beta chains presented below share a single source sample, sequenced in a study of control samples from healthy donors and cancer patients. The protocol was immunoSEQ multiplex PCR, while the TCRdb copy is restricted to in-frame clones and leaves out a portion. The sample has 95,000 to 130,000 clones, more than 80% seen once. The sequenced material came from PBMCs. The receptor source for this set is a woman aged 50 to 65 with colorectal cancer.

V and J are TRBV15 and TRBJ2-5, with D possibly matching TRBD1 (6 bases). The V and J ends lost 5 bases and 0 bases respectively, with 13 bases between them. Germline V CDR1 and CDR2: LNHNV, YYDKDF (reference sequence). This CDR3 spans 15 amino acids. The CDR3 nucleotides read TGTGCCACCAGCTCTCGGACAGCGTACCAAGAGACCCAGTACTTC. Its protein is CATSSRTAYQETQYF.

This clone has ten or more counts. V and J are TRBV7-9 and TRBJ1-5; 8 bases align to TRBD1. The CDR3 contains 14 residues. V shed 3 bases, J shed 4 bases, and the junction held 2 bases outside the gene matches. Germline V gives CDR1 SEHNR, CDR2 FQNEAQ (reference sequence). CDR3 residues: CASSFGDRNQPQHF. The CDR3 nucleotides read TGTGCCAGCAGCTTTGGGGACAGGAATCAGCCCCAGCATTTT.

For the CDR3, the DNA is TGTGCCAGTCGTTTTCAAGGGGCAGGGGATAATTCACCCCTCCACTTT. Its protein is CASRFQGAGDNSPLHF. The chain combines TRBV2 with TRBJ1-6, with a tentative D call TRBD1 (6 bases). Germline-derived CDR1 and CDR2 are SNHLY and FYNNEI. The CDR3 is made up of 16 amino acids. V gave up 9 bases and J gave up 5 bases, with 20 bases separating them.

The J gene is TRBJ1-6, the V gene TRBV2; 8 bases match TRBD1. Losses at the gene ends were 4 bases for V and 4 bases for J; bases not matched to a gene: 3. CDR3 length: 15 residues. Looked up from germline, CDR1 is SNHLY and CDR2 is FYNNEI. In DNA form, the CDR3 reads TGTGCCAGCAGTGGAGGACAGGGATATAATTCACCCCTCCACTTT. The encoded protein is CASSGGQGYNSPLHF.

The J gene is TRBJ2-2, the V gene TRBV2; 7 bases match TRBD1. This CDR3 has 15 amino acids. In germline, CDR1 is SNHLY, CDR2 FYNNEI. J gave up 2 bases and V 6 bases, and 6 bases lay outside the gene matches. The CDR3 reads CASRVGTVNTGELFF. The CDR3, as DNA: TGTGCCAGCAGGGTAGGGACAGTAAACACCGGGGAGCTGTTTTTT.

The gene calls are TRBV2 and TRBJ2-7; 9 bases are a match to TRBD1. This CDR3 has 12 residues. Germline loops: CDR1 SNHLY, CDR2 FYNNEI. Trimming removed 6 bases from V and 11 bases from J; junction bases left unmatched: 8. CDR3: CASSPGQGKEYF. The CDR3 nucleotides are TGTGCCAGCAGCCCGGGACAGGGTAAGGAGTACTTC.

This clone showed up just a few times. The V call is TRBV20-1, the J call TRBJ1-1; weak D call: TRBD1 (5 bases). Germline V CDR1 and CDR2: DFQATT, SNEGSKA (reference sequence). The CDR3 spans 14 residues. The ends were cut back, 3 bases at V and 6 bases at J, with 17 bases in the middle. CDR3 loop: CSASKWGGVSEAFF. CDR3 sequence (DNA): TGCAGTGCTAGTAAATGGGGGGGGGTCTCTGAAGCTTTCTTT.

The genes are TRBV6-1 and TRBJ1-3; D call uncertain. V lost 2 bases, J lost 0 bases, and 8 bases lay in between. Per germline, CDR1 MNHNS and CDR2 SASEGT. The CDR3 consists of 15 residues. The CDR3 is CASSENLFSGNTIYF. CDR3 DNA sequence: TGTGCCAGCAGTGAAAACCTCTTCTCTGGAAACACCATATATTTT.

The chain has TRBV29-1 and TRBJ2-2; D is possibly TRBD1 (6 bases). Germline CDR1 and CDR2: SQVTM and ANQGSEA. This CDR3 contains 19 residues. The germline V and J ends were trimmed by 1 base and 0 bases, with 21 bases remaining between them. CDR3 nucleotide sequence: TGCAGCGTTGAAGGACAGGAGGATCCGACCTACGCGAACACCGGGGAGCTGTTTTTT. This gives the protein CSVEGQEDPTYANTGELFF.

V and J are TRBV7-3 and TRBJ2-3; D remains unclear. The CDR3 loop spans 12 amino acids. V lost 5 bases, J lost 4 bases, and 7 bases lay in between. From germline, CDR1 is SGHTA and CDR2 FQGTGA. Here the CDR3 reads CASSATSDTQYF. CDR3 nucleotides: TGTGCCAGCAGCGCCACCTCAGATACGCAGTATTTT.

J is TRBJ1-3 and V is TRBV5-6; unclear D gene. Germline assignment: CDR1 SGHDT and CDR2 YYEEEE. CDR3 length: 16 amino acids. V was shortened by 3 bases and J by 0 bases, with 13 bases between the two germline ends. The DNA of the CDR3 is TGTGCCAGCAGCTCCTTTCGATTCGACTCTGGAAACACCATATATTTT. Amino acids: CASSSFRFDSGNTIYF. The full variable domain, rest sourced from reference TRBV5-6 and TRBJ1-3, is DAGVTQSPTHLIKTRGQQVTLRCSPKSGHDTVSWYQQALGQGPQFIFQYYEEEERQRGNFPDRFSGHQFPNYSSELNVNALLLGDSALYLCASSSFRFDSGNTIYFGEGSWLTVV.

The CDR3 spells CASSLPAGYEQYF. The CDR3 DNA follows: TGTGCCAGTAGTCTCCCCGCGGGGTACGAGCAGTACTTC. J is TRBJ2-7 and V is TRBV19, with a possible D match to TRBD2 (6 bases). Germline-derived CDR1 and CDR2 are LNHDA and SQIVND (reference sequence). V lost 5 bases to trimming and J lost 4 bases, with 12 bases between them. CDR3 length equals 13 residues.

The J gene is TRBJ2-5, the V gene TRBV3-1 (or the pseudogene TRBV3-2); 9 bases are shared with TRBD2. CDR3 size: 18 residues. The V segment lost 2 bases and the J segment 1 base; nucleotides outside the gene matches: 11. The germline CDR1 and CDR2 sequences are LGHDT and YNNKEL (reference sequence). The CDR3 here is CASSQPSGSGGFQETQYF. CDR3 DNA sequence: TGTGCCAGCAGCCAACCCTCGGGGAGCGGGGGGTTCCAAGAGACCCAGTACTTC.

The chain employs TRBV3-1 (or the pseudogene TRBV3-2) and TRBJ1-2; 8 nucleotides align to TRBD1. V gave up 4 bases and J gave up 2 bases; unmatched junction bases: 3. Germline V CDR1 and CDR2: LGHDT, YNNKEL (reference sequence). The length of the CDR3 is 14 residues. In DNA form, the CDR3 reads TGTGCCAGCAGCCCCAGGACAGGGAACTATGGCTACACCTTC. It translates to CASSPRTGNYGYTF.

This chain joins TRBV30 and TRBJ1-5, with a tentative D call TRBD1 (5 bases). The CDR3 is made up of 17 amino acids. The germline V and J ends were trimmed by 3 bases and 0 bases, with 18 bases remaining between them. Per germline, CDR1 GTSNPN and CDR2 SVGIG (reference sequence). CDR3 in amino acids: CAWSPPAGGRSNQPQHF. The CDR3 DNA is TGTGCCTGGAGCCCACCCGCGGGGGGTCGTAGCAATCAGCCCCAGCATTTT. Complete variable domain (other parts from reference TRBV30 and TRBJ1-5): SQTIHQWPATLVQPVGSPLSLECTVEGTSNPNLYWYRQAAGRGLQLLFYSVGIGQISSEVPQNLSASRPQDRQFILSSKKLLLSDSGFYLCAWSPPAGGRSNQPQHFGDGTRLSIL.

V is TRBV2 and J is TRBJ2-2, with 8 bases identical to TRBD1. The germline V gene encodes CDR1 SNHLY and CDR2 FYNNEI. With V trimmed by 1 base and J by 6 bases, 4 bases remained unmatched. The CDR3 contains 15 residues. The CDR3 loop reads CASSEDQGAAGELFF. The CDR3 DNA is TGTGCCAGCAGTGAAGATCAGGGGGCGGCCGGGGAGCTGTTTTTT.

The chain uses TRBV5-1 and TRBJ1-4, with D perhaps TRBD1 (6 bases). This CDR3 is built from 15 residues. CDR1 and CDR2 (germline): SGHRS, YFSETQ. Trimming took off 3 bases at V and 4 bases at J, with 13 bases between the two ends. This chain's CDR3 is CASSSRGGGNEKLFF. Written as DNA, the CDR3 is TGCGCCAGCAGCTCAAGAGGGGGAGGTAATGAAAAACTGTTTTTT.

The genes are TRBV5-5 and TRBJ2-7, with 9 bases that match TRBD1. Germline lookup yields CDR1 SGHKS and CDR2 YYEKEE (reference sequence). V lost 4 bases and J lost 3; bases outside the gene matches: 5. This CDR3 spans 14 amino acids. The CDR3 DNA is TGTGCCAGCAGCCTAGGGGACAGGGACTACGAGCAGTACTTC. It specifies CASSLGDRDYEQYF.

This chain connects TRBV6-5 to TRBJ1-1; no reliable D call. V was cut by 5 bases and J by 7 bases, with 5 bases left in between. CDR1 and CDR2 from the germline V gene are MNHEY and SVGAGI. This CDR3 is built from 10 residues. In DNA, the CDR3 is TGTGCCAGCAGTAGTATTGAAGCTTTCTTT. It encodes CASSSIEAFF.

The V gene is TRBV7-9, the J gene TRBJ1-2, with D perhaps matching TRBD1 (5 bases). This CDR3 has 13 amino acids. Germline CDR1 is SEHNR and CDR2 is FQNEAQ (reference sequence). V was pared by 3 bases and J by 6 bases, with 11 bases between. DNA of the CDR3: TGTGCCAGCAGCTTTCCCCCAGGGAATGGCTACACCTTC. It specifies CASSFPPGNGYTF. Together with reference TRBV7-9 and TRBJ1-2, the CDR3 gives the full variable domain: DTGVSQNPRHKITKRGQNVTFRCDPISEHNRLYWYRQTLGQGPEFLTYFQNEAQLEKSRLLSDRFSAERPKGSFSTLEIQRTEQGDSAMYLCASSFPPGNGYTFGSGTRLTVV.

CDR3 sequence: CATSDSLDDTQYF. In DNA form, the CDR3 reads TGTGCCACCAGTGATTCGTTGGATGATACGCAGTATTTT. The chain couples TRBV24-1 to TRBJ2-3; D not certain. The CDR3 runs to 13 residues. From germline, CDR1 is KGHDR and CDR2 SFDVKD. Trimming took off 2 bases at V and 6 bases at J, with 8 bases between the two ends.

The chain is built from TRBV3-1 (or the pseudogene TRBV3-2) and TRBJ1-1, with 7 bases fitting TRBD1. Germline V gene lookup returns CDR1 LGHDT and CDR2 YNNKEL (reference sequence). V lost 5 bases, J lost 8 bases, and 8 bases stayed unmatched. There are 13 residues in the CDR3. For the CDR3, the DNA is TGTGCCAGCAGCTTACGGGACAGAGAAGAAGCTTTCTTT. Its translation: CASSLRDREEAFF.

This clone was counted once. The chain carries TRBV5-1 and TRBJ1-2, with TRBD1 identical over 8 bases. Germline loops: CDR1 SGHRS, CDR2 YFSETQ. Trimming cost V 0 bases and J 0 bases; bases outside gene matches: 1. The CDR3 has 15 amino acids. CDR3 in amino acids: CASSLDRGTNYGYTF. The CDR3 nucleotides read TGCGCCAGCAGCTTGGACAGGGGGACTAACTATGGCTACACCTTC.

V usage is TRBV21-1 and J usage is TRBJ1-3. TRBV21-1 is a pseudogene. This CDR3 has 17 residues. CDR3 DNA sequence: TGTGCCAGCAGCAAAGCGGGAGACAGAGACTCTGGAAACACCATATATTTT. The encoded protein is CASSKAGDRDSGNTIYF.

The chain is built from TRBV15 and TRBJ2-5; D is uncertain. The CDR3 runs to 12 residues. Germline loops: CDR1 LNHNV, CDR2 YYDKDF (reference sequence). V lost 0 bases and J lost 6, with 5 bases in between. The CDR3 nucleotides read TGTGCCACCAGCAGAGATCTCCAGACCCAGTACTTC. Protein: CATSRDLQTQYF.

Here the CDR3 reads CASLRGLGTEAFF. For the CDR3, the DNA is TGTGCCAGCCTTAGAGGCCTCGGCACTGAAGCTTTCTTT. This chain connects TRBV6-5 to TRBJ1-1; D unresolved. The ends were cut back, 8 bases at V and 4 bases at J, with 14 bases in the middle. The CDR3 covers 13 residues. The germline gives CDR1 MNHEY, CDR2 SVGAGI.

The gene calls are TRBV10-3 and TRBJ2-1; 11 positions match TRBD2. V lost 1 base to trimming and J lost 8 bases; unmatched junction nucleotides: 13. The CDR3 runs to 18 residues. Germline CDR1 reads ENHRY; CDR2 reads SYGVKD. CDR3 sequence reads: CAISEYGTSGSSSDEQFF. The CDR3 coding sequence is TGTGCCATCAGTGAGTATGGAACTAGCGGGAGTAGTAGCGATGAGCAGTTCTTC.

The gene calls are TRBV27 and TRBJ1-1; 8 bases line up with TRBD1. Germline V gives CDR1 MNHEY, CDR2 SMNVEV (reference sequence). This CDR3 region has 15 residues. The V and J ends lost 8 bases and 6 bases, in that order; junction bases with no gene match: 14. Here the CDR3 reads CASRSRDRGWAEAFF. The CDR3 coding sequence is TGTGCCAGCCGATCCCGAGACAGGGGATGGGCTGAAGCTTTCTTT.

This chain uses TRBV20-1 with TRBJ1-1; D unresolved. The germline CDR1 and CDR2 sequences are DFQATT and SNEGSKA (reference sequence). V gave up 7 bases and J gave up 8 bases, with 8 bases separating them. The CDR3 totals 9 residues. Here the CDR3 reads CSVRQEAFF. The CDR3, as DNA: TGCAGTGTAAGACAAGAAGCTTTCTTT.